This TCR beta chain was documented in a study of shared clonotypes between healthy human individuals. This clone was seen just once. The V gene end was trimmed by 5 bases and the J gene end by 7 bases; junction bases not matched to a gene: 14. The CDR3 is 18 residues long. Germline V gene sequence: CDR1 LNHDA, CDR2 SQIVND (reference sequence). Caucasian adults living in Nashville, Tennessee, provided all samples. CD45RA-negative memory and CD45RA+ naive subsets were split from the CD4+ cells. In the study's own analysis: ImmunoSEQ sequences covered only the junction and lacked quality scores; filtering therefore differed. Assay: immunoSEQ multiplex PCR; the TCRdb copy retains only in-frame clones and omits some. The V and J calls and the clone size are those of that table, but D and trimming were determined from the DNA. The sample has over a million clones; roughly 95% are singletons.

The sample consisted of naive CD4+ T cells sorted from blood. Subset in this sample: CD45RA+ positively selected. The chain is built from TRBV19 and TRBJ2-7; 16 nucleotides align to TRBD2. This sequence was found in a man under 40 in good health. CDR3 sequence (DNA): TGTGCCAGTAGTTCCCTTTTGTCACCGGGACTAGCGGGAGGGGAGCAGTACTTC. This gives the protein CASSSLLSPGLAGGEQYF.